The source of this T cell receptor beta chain is a study of T cell changes during pregnancy in multiple sclerosis. This CDR3 comprises 18 residues. The V gene end was trimmed by 2 bases and the J gene end by 2 bases; junction bases not matched to a gene: 8. Germline lookup yields CDR1 SGHVS and CDR2 FQNEAQ. Assay: immunoSEQ multiplex PCR; the TCRdb copy retains only in-frame clones and omits some. In the table there are roughly 100,000 clones, around 94% of which are singletons. The TCR comes from a female donor with multiple sclerosis, enrolled in a pregnancy study. The sample consisted of peripheral blood, taken after pregnancy. V is TRBV7-8 and J is TRBJ2-7; 14 bases agree with TRBD2. CDR3 DNA: TGTGCCAGCAGCTTAACGGGACTAGCGGGAGTAGGTACCTACGAGCAGTACTTC. Protein: CASSLTGLAGVGTYEQYF. The whole variable domain, remainder taken from reference TRBV7-8 and TRBJ2-7, is GAGVSQSPRYKVAKRGQDVALRCDPISGHVSLFWYQQALGQGPEFLTYFQNEAQLDKSGLPSDRFFAERPEGSVSTLKIQRTQQEDSAVYLCASSLTGLAGVGTYEQYFGPGTRLTVT.